The rows below give T cell receptor beta chains drawn from one sample of a study of blood T cell repertoires in COVID-19. Produced via immunoSEQ multiplex PCR; TCRdb's table is partial and in-frame only. The sample lists fewer than 150,000 clones; more than 75% were seen once. Source material: peripheral blood. The receptor source for this set is a woman aged 40 to 50 with acute or convalescent COVID-19. Both conserved end residues are part of each CDR3. The order of the fields is V gene, J gene, D gene, clone size, CDR3 protein, CDR3 DNA. The D gene is left open where the match is weak. Only some rows state a clone size, as once, few, many or a class for expanded clones.

TRBV2	TRBJ1-5	NA	few	CASRTDSVSNQPQHF	TGTGCCAGCAGGACTGACTCGGTTAGCAATCAGCCCCAGCATTTT
TRBV2	TRBJ1-2	TRBD1	NA	CARGDSHTF	TGTGCCAGAGGGGACAGCCACACCTTC
TRBV10-3	TRBJ2-1	TRBD2	NA	CAIRKTSGRNEQFF	TGTGCCATCAGGAAGACTAGCGGGAGGAATGAGCAGTTCTTC
TRBV13	TRBJ1-1	NA	NA	CASSFPHGVNTEAFF	TGTGCCAGCAGCTTCCCACATGGAGTGAACACTGAAGCTTTCTTT
TRBV7-8	TRBJ2-2	TRBD2	NA	CASSLVPGGPLGTGELFF	TGTGCCAGCAGCTTAGTCCCGGGAGGGCCGCTTGGCACCGGGGAGCTGTTTTTT
TRBV4-3	TRBJ2-1	TRBD2	once	CASSQDYLGTRSNEQFF	TGCGCCAGCAGCCAAGATTATCTGGGGACTAGATCCAATGAGCAGTTCTTC
TRBV4-3	TRBJ1-1	NA	few	CASSLTVNTEAFF	TGCGCCAGCAGCTTAACAGTGAACACTGAAGCTTTCTTT
TRBV10-3	TRBJ1-5	NA	NA	CAISESYSNQPQHF	TGTGCCATCAGTGAGTCTTATAGCAATCAGCCCCAGCATTTT
TRBV19	TRBJ1-5	NA	NA	CASTFRRVSNQPQHF	TGTGCCAGTACCTTCCGCCGGGTTAGCAATCAGCCCCAGCATTTT
TRBV9	TRBJ1-1	NA	NA	CASSVEGANTEAFF	TGTGCCAGCAGCGTAGAAGGGGCGAACACTGAAGCTTTCTTT
TRBV24-1	TRBJ2-1	NA	NA	CATSDPGQSHEQFF	TGTGCCACCAGTGATCCCGGACAGTCCCATGAGCAGTTCTTC
TRBV2	TRBJ1-5	NA	NA	CASKFGSGEDQPQHF	TGTGCCAGCAAGTTCGGGAGTGGAGAGGATCAGCCCCAGCATTTT
TRBV18	TRBJ2-1	NA	NA	CASSHTDSSSEQFF	TGTGCCAGCTCACATACGGACAGTAGCAGTGAGCAGTTCTTC